This record looks at one T cell receptor beta chain sequence and its context. The sample is drawn from a study of patients and donors after allogeneic stem cell transplantation. The CDR3 consists of 13 residues. Per germline, CDR1 SGHTA and CDR2 FQGNSA. V shed 1 base and J shed 5 bases, with 8 bases lying between them. TCRdb re-analysed the RT-PCR reads in MiXCR, keeping a single row per CDR3 protein. This sample has 2,000 to 2,500 distinct CDR3 sequences, with about a fifth found just once. The chain joins TRBV7-2 to TRBJ1-2; D ambiguous. The sample taken for sequencing was blood, either unsorted or a sorted T cell fraction (not recorded which). This TCR derives from a human donor who was either an allogeneic HSCT recipient or a stem cell or donor lymphocyte infusion donor (not recorded which). It is not recorded whose cells these are; they may come from a transplant donor. This CDR3 reads CASSLGPEYGYTF. CDR3 nucleotide sequence: TGTGCCAGCAGCTTAGGACCGGAGTATGGCTACACCTTC.